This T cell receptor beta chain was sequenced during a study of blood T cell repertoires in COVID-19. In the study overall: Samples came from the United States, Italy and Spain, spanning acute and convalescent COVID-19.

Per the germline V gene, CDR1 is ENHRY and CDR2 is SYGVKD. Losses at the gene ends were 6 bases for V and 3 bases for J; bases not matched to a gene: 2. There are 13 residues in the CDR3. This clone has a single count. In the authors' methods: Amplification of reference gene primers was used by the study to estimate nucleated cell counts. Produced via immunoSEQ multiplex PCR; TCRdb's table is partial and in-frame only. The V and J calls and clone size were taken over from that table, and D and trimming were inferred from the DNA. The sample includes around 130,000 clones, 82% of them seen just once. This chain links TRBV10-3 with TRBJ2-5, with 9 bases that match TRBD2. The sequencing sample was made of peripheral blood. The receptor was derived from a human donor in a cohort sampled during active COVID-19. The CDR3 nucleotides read TGTGCCATCAGGATAGCGGGAGAAGAGACCCAGTACTTC. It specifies CAIRIAGEETQYF.